Presented here are 17 T cell receptor beta chains from one specimen sequenced in a study of blood T cell repertoires in COVID-19. This table comes from immunoSEQ multiplex PCR, and its TCRdb copy is limited to in-frame clones, with some not included. The data hold roughly 290,000 clones, with approximately 91% observed a single time. The sample consisted of peripheral blood. These receptor sequences come from an older woman with acute or convalescent COVID-19.

J is TRBJ1-1 and V is TRBV3-1 (or the pseudogene TRBV3-2); 8 bases line up with TRBD1. J was trimmed by 2 bases and V by 3 bases; bases with no gene match: 5. The CDR3 length is 15 residues. Germline V CDR1 and CDR2: LGHDT, YNNKEL (reference sequence). The CDR3 spells CASSQSGTGNTEAFF. In DNA form, the CDR3 reads TGTGCCAGCAGCCAGTCCGGGACAGGAAACACTGAAGCTTTCTTT.

The CDR3 loop reads CASSLGGPTAQYF. The CDR3 DNA reads as TGTGCCAGCAGCTTAGGCGGTCCTACCGCGCAGTATTTT. The J gene is TRBJ2-3, the V gene TRBV7-2; D gene ambiguous. This CDR3 spans 13 amino acids. Germline V gives CDR1 SGHTA, CDR2 FQGNSA. V dropped 1 base and J dropped 10 bases, with 12 bases sitting between them.

V and J are TRBV3-1 (or the pseudogene TRBV3-2) and TRBJ1-4; tentative D call: TRBD1 (5 bases). The germline CDR1 and CDR2 sequences are LGHDT and YNNKEL (reference sequence). V was shortened by 4 bases and J by 2 bases, with 14 bases between the two germline ends. The CDR3 has 16 amino acids. The CDR3 is CASSPTYGGTNEKLFF. The DNA of the CDR3 is TGTGCCAGCAGCCCCACCTACGGGGGGACTAATGAAAAACTGTTTTTT.

This rearrangement joins TRBV30 to TRBJ1-4, with TRBD1 identical over 8 bases. Germline CDR1 GTSNPN, CDR2 SVGIG (reference sequence). There are 13 residues in the CDR3. Trimming took 0 bases from V and 10 from J; bases not matched to a gene: 4. CDR3 bases: TGTGCCTGGAGTGTTCAGGGGGCGGGAAAACTGTTTTTT. Amino acids: CAWSVQGAGKLFF.

The chain joins TRBV7-2 to TRBJ1-6; the match to TRBD1 covers 10 bases. V trimming: 5 bases; J trimming: 2 bases; junction bases outside the gene matches: 6. This CDR3 comprises 17 residues. Germline V gene lookup returns CDR1 SGHTA and CDR2 FQGNSA. The CDR3 sequence is CASSPGQGGTYNSPLHF. CDR3 sequence (DNA): TGTGCCAGCAGCCCAGGACAGGGGGGCACCTATAATTCACCCCTCCACTTT.

The J gene is TRBJ2-1, the V gene TRBV24-1; 8 positions agree with TRBD1. Looked up from germline, CDR1 is KGHDR and CDR2 is SFDVKD. The CDR3 has 14 residues. J lost 6 bases, V lost 4 bases, and 4 bases had no gene match. The CDR3 nucleotides are TGTGCCACCAGTGACTCCGGACAGGGCAATGAGCAGTTCTTC. Protein: CATSDSGQGNEQFF.

J is TRBJ1-1 and V is TRBV27; 8 bases are a match to TRBD1. The CDR3 loop spans 14 amino acids. Germline loops: CDR1 MNHEY, CDR2 SMNVEV (reference sequence). V was pared by 9 bases and J by 8 bases, with 14 bases of the junction left unmatched. The CDR3 DNA reads TGTGCCAGTATAGGGGCCCACAGGGGGGGGGAAGCTTTCTTT. This encodes CASIGAHRGGEAFF.

This chain joins TRBV6-5 and TRBJ2-3; maybe TRBD2 (6 bases). The germline CDR1 and CDR2 sequences are MNHEY and SVGAGI. The V end lost 6 bases, the J end lost 0 bases, and 10 bases lay between the germline ends. The CDR3 covers 14 residues. In DNA form, the CDR3 reads TGTGCCAGCAGCGCTAGCGCGAGCACAGATACGCAGTATTTT. Translating it yields CASSASASTDTQYF.

The chain uses TRBV9 and TRBJ2-6; 12 bases agree with TRBD1. The V and J ends lost 4 bases and 2 bases, in that order; junction bases with no gene match: 7. The CDR3 is made up of 18 amino acids. Germline V CDR1 and CDR2: SGDLS, YYNGEE. CDR3 nucleotide sequence: TGTGCCAGCAGCTTTCGGGACAGGGGGCTAGCTGGGGCCAACGTCCTGACTTTC. This gives the protein CASSFRDRGLAGANVLTF. Full variable domain (outside the CDR3, taken from reference TRBV9 and TRBJ2-6): DSGVTQTPKHLITATGQRVTLRCSPRSGDLSVYWYQQSLDQGLQFLIQYYNGEERAKGNILERFSAQQFPDLHSELNLSSLELGDSALYFCASSFRDRGLAGANVLTFGAGSRLTVL.

V is TRBV4-1 and J is TRBJ2-7; TRBD2 might be the D (5 bases). Germline V gene lookup returns CDR1 MGHRA and CDR2 YSYEKL. With 0 bases removed from V and 0 bases from J, the gap between germline ends came to 9 bases. The CDR3 sequence is 15 residues long. The CDR3 DNA reads as TGCGCCAGCAGCCAAGAAAGAGGGAACTCCTACGAGCAGTACTTC. Encoded protein: CASSQERGNSYEQYF.

This clone was recorded only once. The chain employs TRBV18 and TRBJ2-7, with D tentatively TRBD2 (6 bases). V lost 1 base to trimming and J lost 1 base, with 11 bases between them. CDR1 and CDR2 (germline): KGHSH, LQKENI. This CDR3 contains 15 residues. The CDR3 sequence: CASSPLGGDSYEQYF. The CDR3 DNA reads TGTGCCAGCTCACCACTGGGGGGTGATTCCTACGAGCAGTACTTC.

This chain connects TRBV5-6 to TRBJ2-1; a possible D gene is TRBD2 (5 bases). CDR1 is SGHDT, CDR2 YYEEEE, per germline. With 6 bases removed from V and 1 base from J, the gap between germline ends came to 11 bases. CDR3 length: 14 residues. The CDR3 coding sequence is TGTGCCAGCACTCGCGGGCTGTCCTACAATGAGCAGTTCTTC. Translating it yields CASTRGLSYNEQFF. Combining the CDR3 with reference TRBV5-6 and TRBJ2-1 gives the whole variable domain DAGVTQSPTHLIKTRGQQVTLRCSPKSGHDTVSWYQQALGQGPQFIFQYYEEEERQRGNFPDRFSGHQFPNYSSELNVNALLLGDSALYLCASTRGLSYNEQFFGPGTRLTVL.

This sequence joins TRBV29-1 and TRBJ2-1, with a weak D call TRBD1 (6 bases). The CDR3 is 13 amino acids. From germline, CDR1 is SQVTM and CDR2 ANQGSEA. Trimming took off 6 bases at V and 5 bases at J, with 14 bases between the two ends. CDR3 DNA sequence: TGCAGCGTGATCCGGGACATAGACAATGAGCAGTTCTTC. This codes for CSVIRDIDNEQFF.

V and J are TRBV24-1 and TRBJ2-1; 12 bases fit TRBD2. The CDR3 spans 17 residues. Germline CDR1 reads KGHDR; CDR2 reads SFDVKD. The V and J ends lost 4 bases and 3 bases, in that order; junction bases with no gene match: 6. The CDR3 region is CATSERTSGAIYNEQFF. In DNA, the CDR3 is TGTGCCACCAGTGAGCGGACTAGCGGGGCGATCTACAATGAGCAGTTCTTC.

The chain joins TRBV24-1 to TRBJ1-2, with 8 bases that match TRBD1. Germline V CDR1 and CDR2: KGHDR, SFDVKD. The CDR3 runs to 16 residues. V shed 0 bases, J shed 3 bases, and the junction held 5 bases outside the gene matches. The CDR3: CATSDLPGQGDYGYTF. The CDR3 DNA reads as TGTGCCACCAGTGATTTGCCCGGACAGGGCGACTATGGCTACACCTTC.

This rearrangement joins TRBV12-5 to TRBJ2-1; 11 positions agree with TRBD2. This CDR3 is 18 amino acids long. The J segment lost 5 bases and the V segment lost 1 base, leaving 10 bases of the junction unmatched. The germline gives CDR1 LGHNT, CDR2 FRNRAP. CDR3 in amino acids: CASGLAPPSGGTHNEQFF. The CDR3 nucleotides read TGTGCTAGTGGTTTGGCCCCCCCTAGCGGGGGGACGCACAATGAGCAGTTCTTC.

On this clone itself: A read error may account for a junction end that differs from germline. This sequence joins TRBV18 and TRBJ2-5; 10 bases are a match to TRBD2. The CDR3 has 16 amino acids. Germline CDR1 is KGHSH and CDR2 is LQKENI. The CDR3 here is CASSPRTSGLVETQHF. The CDR3, as DNA: TGTGCCAGCTCACCACGGACTAGCGGCTTGGTAGAGACCCAGCACTTC.